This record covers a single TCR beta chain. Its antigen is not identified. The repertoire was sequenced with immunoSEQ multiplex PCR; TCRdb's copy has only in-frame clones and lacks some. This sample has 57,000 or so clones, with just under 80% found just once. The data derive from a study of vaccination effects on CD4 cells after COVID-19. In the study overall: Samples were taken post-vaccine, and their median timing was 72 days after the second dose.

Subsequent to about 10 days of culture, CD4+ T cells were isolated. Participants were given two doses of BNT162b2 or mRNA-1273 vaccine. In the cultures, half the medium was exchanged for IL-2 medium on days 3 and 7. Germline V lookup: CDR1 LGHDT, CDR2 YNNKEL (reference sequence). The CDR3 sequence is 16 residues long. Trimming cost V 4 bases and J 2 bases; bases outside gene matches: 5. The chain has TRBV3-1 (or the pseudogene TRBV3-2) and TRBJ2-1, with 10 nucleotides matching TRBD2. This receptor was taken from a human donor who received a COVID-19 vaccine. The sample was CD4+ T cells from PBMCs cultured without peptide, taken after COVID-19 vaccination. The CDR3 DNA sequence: TGTGCCAGCAGCCCTTCTAGCGGGGGAACCTACAATGAGCAGTTCTTC. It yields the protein CASSPSSGGTYNEQFF.